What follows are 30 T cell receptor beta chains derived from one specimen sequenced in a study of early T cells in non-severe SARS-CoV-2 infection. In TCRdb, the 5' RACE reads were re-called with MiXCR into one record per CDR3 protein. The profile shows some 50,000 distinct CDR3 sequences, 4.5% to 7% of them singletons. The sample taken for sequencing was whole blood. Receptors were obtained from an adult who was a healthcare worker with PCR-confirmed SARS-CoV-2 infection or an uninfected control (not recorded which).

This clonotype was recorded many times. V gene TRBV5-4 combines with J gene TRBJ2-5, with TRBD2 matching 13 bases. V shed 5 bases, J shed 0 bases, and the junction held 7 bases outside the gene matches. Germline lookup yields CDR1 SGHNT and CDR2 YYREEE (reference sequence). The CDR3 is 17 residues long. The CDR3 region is CASSLGLAGANQETQYF. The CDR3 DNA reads TGTGCCAGCAGTCTCGGACTAGCGGGGGCCAACCAAGAGACCCAGTACTTC.

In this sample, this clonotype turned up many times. The chain's CDR3 is CASSSSPSYEQYF. The CDR3 nucleotides are TGTGCCAGCTCATCCTCGCCCTCCTACGAGCAGTACTTC. The chain joins TRBV18 to TRBJ2-7, with D uncertain. Germline V lookup: CDR1 KGHSH, CDR2 LQKENI. The CDR3 runs to 13 residues. Trimming cost V 5 bases and J 0 bases, with 8 bases left between them.

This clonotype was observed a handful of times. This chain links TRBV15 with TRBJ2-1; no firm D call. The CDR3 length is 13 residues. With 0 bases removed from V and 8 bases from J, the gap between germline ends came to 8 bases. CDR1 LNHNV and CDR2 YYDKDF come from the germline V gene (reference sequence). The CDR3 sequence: CATSRDTSDEQFF. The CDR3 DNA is TGTGCCACCAGCAGAGATACAAGCGATGAGCAGTTCTTC.

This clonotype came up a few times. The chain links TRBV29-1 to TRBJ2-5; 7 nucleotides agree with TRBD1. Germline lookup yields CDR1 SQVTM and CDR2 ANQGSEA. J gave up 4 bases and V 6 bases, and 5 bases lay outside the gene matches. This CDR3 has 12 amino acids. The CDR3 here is CSVDRDGETQYF. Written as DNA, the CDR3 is TGCAGCGTCGACAGGGACGGAGAGACCCAGTACTTC.

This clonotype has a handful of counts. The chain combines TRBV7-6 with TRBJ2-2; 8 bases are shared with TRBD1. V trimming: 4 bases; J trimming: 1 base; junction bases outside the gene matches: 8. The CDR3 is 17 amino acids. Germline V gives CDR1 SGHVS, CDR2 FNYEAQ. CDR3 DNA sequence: TGTGCCAGCAGCTCAGGGGGCGGACCTAAGAACACCGGGGAGCTGTTTTTT. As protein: CASSSGGGPKNTGELFF. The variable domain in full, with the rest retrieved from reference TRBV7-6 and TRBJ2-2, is GAGVSQSPRYKVTKRGQDVALRCDPISGHVSLYWYRQALGQGPEFLTYFNYEAQQDKSGLPNDRFSAERPEGSISTLTIQRTEQRDSAMYRCASSSGGGPKNTGELFFGEGSRLTVL.

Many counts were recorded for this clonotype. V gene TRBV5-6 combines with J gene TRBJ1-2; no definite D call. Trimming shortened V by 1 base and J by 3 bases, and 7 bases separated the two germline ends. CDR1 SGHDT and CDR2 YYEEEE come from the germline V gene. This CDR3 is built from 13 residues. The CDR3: CASSLMGYYGYTF. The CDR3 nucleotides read TGTGCCAGCAGCTTGATGGGATACTATGGCTACACCTTC.

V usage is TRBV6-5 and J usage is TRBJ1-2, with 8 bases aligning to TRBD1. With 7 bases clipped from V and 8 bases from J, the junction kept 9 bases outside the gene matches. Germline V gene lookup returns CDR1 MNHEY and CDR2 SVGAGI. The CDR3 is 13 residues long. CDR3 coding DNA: TGTGCCAGCAACAGAGGGACAGGCTGGGGCTACACCTTC. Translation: CASNRGTGWGYTF.

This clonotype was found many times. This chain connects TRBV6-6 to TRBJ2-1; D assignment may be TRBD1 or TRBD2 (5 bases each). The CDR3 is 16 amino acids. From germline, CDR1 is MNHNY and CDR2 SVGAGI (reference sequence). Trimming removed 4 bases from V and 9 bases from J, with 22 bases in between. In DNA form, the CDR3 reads TGTGCCAGCAGTTCCCCTCCGGGACGCCGGAGGAGTGAGCAGTTCTTC. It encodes CASSSPPGRRRSEQFF.

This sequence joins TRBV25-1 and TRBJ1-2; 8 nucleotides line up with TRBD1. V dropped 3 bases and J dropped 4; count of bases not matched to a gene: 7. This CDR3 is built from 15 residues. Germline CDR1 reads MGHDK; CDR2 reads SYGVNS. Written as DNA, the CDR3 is TGTGCCAGCAGTGACGGACAGGGCAACCTCTATGGCTACACCTTC. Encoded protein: CASSDGQGNLYGYTF.

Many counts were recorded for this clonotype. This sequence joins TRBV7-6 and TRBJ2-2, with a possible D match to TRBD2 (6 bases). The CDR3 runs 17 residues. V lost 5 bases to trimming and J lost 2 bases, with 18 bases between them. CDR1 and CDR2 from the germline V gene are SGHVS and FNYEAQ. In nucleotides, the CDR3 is TGTGCCAGCAGCCGCCCGGAGGGCCAGTTTAACACCGGGGAGCTGTTTTTT. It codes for CASSRPEGQFNTGELFF.

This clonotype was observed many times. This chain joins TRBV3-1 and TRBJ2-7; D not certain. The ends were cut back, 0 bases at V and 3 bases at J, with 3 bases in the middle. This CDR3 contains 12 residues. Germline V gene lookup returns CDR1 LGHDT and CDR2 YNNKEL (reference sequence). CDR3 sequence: CASSQDFYEQYF. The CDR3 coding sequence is TGTGCCAGCAGCCAAGATTTCTACGAGCAGTACTTC.

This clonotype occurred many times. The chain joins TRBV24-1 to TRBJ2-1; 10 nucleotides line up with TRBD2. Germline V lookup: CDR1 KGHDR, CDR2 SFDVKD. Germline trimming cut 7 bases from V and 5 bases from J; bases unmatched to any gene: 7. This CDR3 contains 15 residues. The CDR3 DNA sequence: TGTGCCACCAGAGGAGGGACTAGCGCAAACAATGAGCAGTTCTTC. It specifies CATRGGTSANNEQFF.

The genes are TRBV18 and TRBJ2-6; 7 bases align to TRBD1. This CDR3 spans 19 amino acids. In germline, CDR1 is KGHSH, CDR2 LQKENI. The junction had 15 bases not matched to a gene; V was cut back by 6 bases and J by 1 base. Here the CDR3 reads CASSKTRDSLNSGANVLTF. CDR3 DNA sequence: TGTGCCAGCTCGAAAACTCGGGACAGCCTTAATTCTGGGGCCAACGTCCTGACTTTC.

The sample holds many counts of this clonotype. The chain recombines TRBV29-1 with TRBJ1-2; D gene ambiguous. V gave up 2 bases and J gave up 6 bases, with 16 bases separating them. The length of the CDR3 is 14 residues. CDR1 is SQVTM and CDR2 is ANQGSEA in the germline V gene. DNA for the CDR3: TGCAGCGTTGAAATGCCGAACAGCTTGGATGGCTACACCTTC. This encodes CSVEMPNSLDGYTF.

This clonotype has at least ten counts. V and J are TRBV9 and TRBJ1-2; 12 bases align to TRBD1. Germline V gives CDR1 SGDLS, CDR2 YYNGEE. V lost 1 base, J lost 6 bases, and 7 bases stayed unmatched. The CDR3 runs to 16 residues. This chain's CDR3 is CASSVFGTGGEDGYTF. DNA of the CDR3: TGTGCCAGCAGCGTATTCGGGACAGGGGGCGAGGATGGCTACACCTTC.

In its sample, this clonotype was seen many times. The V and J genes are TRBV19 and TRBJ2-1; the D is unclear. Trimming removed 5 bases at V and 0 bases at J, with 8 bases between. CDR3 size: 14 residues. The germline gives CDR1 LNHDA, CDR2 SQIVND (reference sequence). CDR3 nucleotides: TGTGCCAGTAGTTGGTGGGACTCCTACAATGAGCAGTTCTTC. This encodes CASSWWDSYNEQFF.

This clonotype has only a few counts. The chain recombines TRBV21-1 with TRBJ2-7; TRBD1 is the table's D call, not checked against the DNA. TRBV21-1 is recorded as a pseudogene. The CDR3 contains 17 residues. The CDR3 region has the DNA TGTGCCAGCAGCAAAGTCCCGGGGGGGCAAGTTGCCTACGAGCAGTACTTC. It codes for CASSKVPGGQVAYEQYF.

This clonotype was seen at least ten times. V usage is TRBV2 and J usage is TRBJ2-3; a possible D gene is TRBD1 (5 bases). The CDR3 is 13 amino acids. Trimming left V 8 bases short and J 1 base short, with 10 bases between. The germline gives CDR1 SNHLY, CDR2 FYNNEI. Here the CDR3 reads CASELGGTDTQYF. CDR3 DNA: TGTGCCAGCGAGCTAGGGGGCACAGATACGCAGTATTTT.

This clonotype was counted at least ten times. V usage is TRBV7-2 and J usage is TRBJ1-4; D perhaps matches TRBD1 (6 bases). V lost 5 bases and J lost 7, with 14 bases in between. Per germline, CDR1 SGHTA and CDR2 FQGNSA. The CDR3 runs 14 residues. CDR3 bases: TGTGCCAGCAGCCCGGACAGAAGGAGTGAAAAACTGTTTTTT. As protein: CASSPDRRSEKLFF.

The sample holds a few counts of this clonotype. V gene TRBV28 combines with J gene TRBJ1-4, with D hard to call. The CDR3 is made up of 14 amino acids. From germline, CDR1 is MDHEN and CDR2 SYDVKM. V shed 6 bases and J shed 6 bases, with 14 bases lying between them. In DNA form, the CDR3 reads TGTGCCAGCAGCCTGACGGGCGGGGATGAAAAACTGTTTTTT. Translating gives CASSLTGGDEKLFF.

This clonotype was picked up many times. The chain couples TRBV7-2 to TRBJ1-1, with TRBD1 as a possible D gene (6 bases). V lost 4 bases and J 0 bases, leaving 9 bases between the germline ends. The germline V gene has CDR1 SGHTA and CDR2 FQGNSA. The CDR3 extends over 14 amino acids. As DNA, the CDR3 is TGTGCCAGCAGCTCCACAGGGCTGAACACTGAAGCTTTCTTT. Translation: CASSSTGLNTEAFF.

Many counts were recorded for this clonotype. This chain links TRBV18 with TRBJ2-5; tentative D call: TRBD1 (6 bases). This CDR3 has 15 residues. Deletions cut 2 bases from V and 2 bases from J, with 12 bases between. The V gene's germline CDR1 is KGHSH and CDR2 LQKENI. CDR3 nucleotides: TGTGCCAGCTCACCAAGGGGGACATTACAAGAGACCCAGTACTTC. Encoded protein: CASSPRGTLQETQYF.

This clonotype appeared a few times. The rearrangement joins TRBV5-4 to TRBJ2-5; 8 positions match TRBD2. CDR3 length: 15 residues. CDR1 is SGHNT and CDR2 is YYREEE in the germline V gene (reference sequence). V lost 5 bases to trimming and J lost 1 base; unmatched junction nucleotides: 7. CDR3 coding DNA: TGTGCCAGCAGTCGGAGCGGGGGTCCCCAAGAGACCCAGTACTTC. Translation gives CASSRSGGPQETQYF. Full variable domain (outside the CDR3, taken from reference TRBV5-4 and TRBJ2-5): ETGVTQSPTHLIKTRGQQVTLRCSSQSGHNTVSWYQQALGQGPQFIFQYYREEENGRGNFPPRFSGLQFPNYSSELNVNALELDDSALYLCASSRSGGPQETQYFGPGTRLLVL.

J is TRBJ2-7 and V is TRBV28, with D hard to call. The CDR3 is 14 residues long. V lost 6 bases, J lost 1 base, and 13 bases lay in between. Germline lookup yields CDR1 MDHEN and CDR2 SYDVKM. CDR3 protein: CASSPYPDSYEQYF. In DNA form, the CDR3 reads TGTGCCAGCAGCCCCTACCCAGATTCCTACGAGCAGTACTTC.

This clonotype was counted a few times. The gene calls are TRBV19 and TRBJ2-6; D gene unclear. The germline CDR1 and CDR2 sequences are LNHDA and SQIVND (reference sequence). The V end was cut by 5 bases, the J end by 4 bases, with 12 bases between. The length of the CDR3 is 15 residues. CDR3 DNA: TGTGCCAGTAGTTCCAGTTCCCTGGGGGCCAACGTCCTGACTTTC. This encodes CASSSSSLGANVLTF. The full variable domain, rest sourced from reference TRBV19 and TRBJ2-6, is DGGITQSPKYLFRKEGQNVTLSCEQNLNHDAMYWYRQDPGQGLRLIYYSQIVNDFQKGDIAEGYSVSREKKESFPLTVTSAQKNPTAFYLCASSSSSLGANVLTFGAGSRLTVL.

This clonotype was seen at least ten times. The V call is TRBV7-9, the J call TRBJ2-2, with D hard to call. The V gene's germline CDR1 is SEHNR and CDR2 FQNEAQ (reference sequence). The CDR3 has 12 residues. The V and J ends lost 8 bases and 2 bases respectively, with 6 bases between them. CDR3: CASDGNTGELFF. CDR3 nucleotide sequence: TGTGCCAGCGATGGAAACACCGGGGAGCTGTTTTTT. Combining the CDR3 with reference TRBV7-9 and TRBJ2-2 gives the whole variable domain DTGVSQNPRHKITKRGQNVTFRCDPISEHNRLYWYRQTLGQGPEFLTYFQNEAQLEKSRLLSDRFSAERPKGSFSTLEIQRTEQGDSAMYLCASDGNTGELFFGEGSRLTVL.

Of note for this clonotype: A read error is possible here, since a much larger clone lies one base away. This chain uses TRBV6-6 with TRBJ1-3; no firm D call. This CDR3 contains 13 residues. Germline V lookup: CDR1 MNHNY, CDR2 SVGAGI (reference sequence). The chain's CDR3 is CASSLSSGNTTYF. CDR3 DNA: TGTGCCAGCAGCTTAAGCTCTGGAAACACCACATATTTT.

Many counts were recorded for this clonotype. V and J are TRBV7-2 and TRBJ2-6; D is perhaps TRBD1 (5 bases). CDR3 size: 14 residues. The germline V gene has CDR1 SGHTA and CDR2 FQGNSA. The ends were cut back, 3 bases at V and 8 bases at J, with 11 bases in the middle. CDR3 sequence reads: CASSLVDSTNVLTF. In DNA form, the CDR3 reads TGTGCCAGCAGCTTGGTCGACAGTACCAACGTCCTGACTTTC.

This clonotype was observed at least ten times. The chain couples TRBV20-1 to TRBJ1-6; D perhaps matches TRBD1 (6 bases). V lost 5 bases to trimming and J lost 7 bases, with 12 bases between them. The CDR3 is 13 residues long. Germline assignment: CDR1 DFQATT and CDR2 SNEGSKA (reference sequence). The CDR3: CSAAGDGNSPLHF. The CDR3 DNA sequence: TGCAGTGCTGCAGGGGACGGGAATTCACCCCTCCACTTT.

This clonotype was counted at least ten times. The CDR3 DNA reads TGTGCCACCAGCAGAGTAGCATCCCGGTCGGGAATGAACACTGAAGCTTTCTTT. It encodes CATSRVASRSGMNTEAFF. V usage is TRBV15 and J usage is TRBJ1-1, with D hard to call. V lost 1 base and J 0 bases, leaving 18 bases between the germline ends. This CDR3 has 18 amino acids. Germline V gives CDR1 LNHNV, CDR2 YYDKDF (reference sequence).